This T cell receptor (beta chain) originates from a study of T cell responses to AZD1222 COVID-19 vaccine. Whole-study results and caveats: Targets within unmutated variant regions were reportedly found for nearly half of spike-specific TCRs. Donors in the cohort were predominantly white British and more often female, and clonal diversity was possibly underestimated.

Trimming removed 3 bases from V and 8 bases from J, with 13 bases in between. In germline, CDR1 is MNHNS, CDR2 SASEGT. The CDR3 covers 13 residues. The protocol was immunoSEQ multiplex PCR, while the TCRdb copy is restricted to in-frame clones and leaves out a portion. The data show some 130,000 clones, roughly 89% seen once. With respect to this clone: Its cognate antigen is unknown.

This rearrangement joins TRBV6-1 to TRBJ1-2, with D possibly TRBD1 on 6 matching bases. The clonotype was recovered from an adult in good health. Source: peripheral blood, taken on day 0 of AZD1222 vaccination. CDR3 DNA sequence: TGTGCCAGCAGTGATTACAGGGACGGAGGCTACACCTTC. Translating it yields CASSDYRDGGYTF.